The rows below give T cell receptor beta chains drawn from one sample of a study of cytomegalovirus exposure and HLA in healthy donors. This table comes from immunoSEQ multiplex PCR, and its TCRdb copy is limited to in-frame clones, with some not included. Seen here are around 200,000 clones, 70% to 85% observed once, and the top ten hold roughly 0.58%. The sequencing sample was made of PBMCs. These receptor sequences come from a middle-aged woman in good health and CMV-seronegative. Each CDR3 is given with its conserved first and last residue. The order of the fields is J gene, CDR3 length, clone size, D gene, V gene, CDR3 protein, CDR3 DNA. A D gene is named only where the DNA matches it firmly. Size tells how often a clone was seen (once, few, many) or the class of an expanded clone, and some rows leave it out.

>TRBJ1-2|12|-|-|TRBV7-6
CASSGGDGGYTF
TGTGCCAGCAGCGGAGGGGACGGCGGCTACACCTTC
>TRBJ1-4|13|-|-|TRBV19
CASSQASGEKLFF
TGTGCCAGTAGTCAGGCGTCAGGGGAAAAACTGTTTTTT
>TRBJ2-3|14|-|-|TRBV11-2
CASSLQGSTDTQYF
TGTGCCAGCAGCTTACAGGGCAGCACAGATACGCAGTATTTT
>TRBJ1-6|15|-|TRBD1|TRBV19
CASSINRGSVSPLHF
TGTGCCAGTAGTATAAACAGGGGTAGCGTTTCACCCCTCCACTTT
>TRBJ1-2|14|-|TRBD1|TRBV6-1
CASREGQGTSGYTF
TGTGCCAGCCGCGAGGGACAGGGTACGTCGGGCTACACCTTC
>TRBJ1-2|13|-|-|TRBV29-1
CSVGAGANYGYTF
TGCAGCGTTGGGGCAGGCGCTAACTATGGCTACACCTTC
>TRBJ2-7|15|-|-|TRBV19
CASSALRDRTYEQYF
TGTGCCAGTAGCGCTTTGCGGGACCGGACCTACGAGCAGTACTTC
>TRBJ1-2|13|-|-|TRBV7-2
CASSLGTEYGYTF
TGTGCCAGCAGCTTAGGGACTGAATATGGCTACACCTTC
>TRBJ2-3|14|-|TRBD2|TRBV5-1
CASVAGLITDTQYF
TGCGCCAGTGTAGCGGGCCTCATCACAGATACGCAGTATTTT
>TRBJ2-7|15|-|-|TRBV27
CASSLFRGTTYEQYF
TGTGCCAGCAGTTTATTTAGGGGAACGACCTACGAGCAGTACTTC
>TRBJ2-2|15|-|-|TRBV7-2
CASSARGGATGELFF
TGTGCCAGCAGCGCCCGTGGGGGGGCCACCGGGGAGCTGTTTTTT
>TRBJ2-2|16|-|-|TRBV6-4
CASSVDRLENTGELFF
TGTGCCAGCAGTGTTGACAGGTTAGAGAACACCGGGGAGCTGTTTTTT
>TRBJ1-6|17|few|-|TRBV6-1
CASSEALQWMAGSPLHF
TGTGCCAGCAGTGAAGCCCTACAGTGGATGGCCGGAAGTCCCCTCCACTTT
>TRBJ2-1|13|-|-|TRBV6-6
CASSYDTYNEQFF
TGTGCCAGCAGTTACGACACCTACAATGAGCAGTTCTTC
>TRBJ2-2|14|few|TRBD1|TRBV6-4
CASRTRDSTGELFF
TGTGCCAGCAGGACCCGGGACAGTACCGGGGAGCTGTTTTTT
>TRBJ1-2|15|-|-|TRBV5-4
CASSPYRQEVYGYTF
TGTGCCAGCAGCCCGTATAGACAGGAGGTTTATGGCTACACCTTC
>TRBJ1-1|13|few|TRBD1|TRBV4-1
CASSHEGKGAAFF
TGCGCCAGCAGCCACGAAGGAAAGGGGGCTGCTTTCTTT
>TRBJ1-3|17|-|-|TRBV4-1
CASSPWEGVPSGNTIYF
TGCGCCAGCAGCCCCTGGGAGGGGGTCCCCTCTGGAAACACCATATATTTT
>TRBJ2-2|17|-|TRBD2|TRBV6-1
CASSERRLAGPTGELFF
TGTGCCAGCAGTGAAAGGCGACTAGCGGGGCCCACCGGGGAGCTGTTTTTT
>TRBJ2-7|12|once|TRBD1|TRBV27
CASSKGQFEQYF
TGTGCCAGCAGTAAGGGACAGTTCGAGCAGTACTTC
>TRBJ1-3|14|once|-|TRBV5-1
CASSLGGGGNTIYF
TGCGCCAGCAGCTTGGGAGGCGGCGGGAACACCATATATTTT
>TRBJ1-4|16|-|TRBD1|TRBV29-1
CSVVPGGLGTNEKLFF
TGCAGCGTGGTGCCAGGGGGGTTAGGAACTAATGAAAAACTGTTTTTT
>TRBJ1-1|14|few|TRBD1|TRBV5-1
CASKGQGSNTEAFF
TGCGCCAGCAAGGGACAGGGCTCGAACACTGAAGCTTTCTTT
>TRBJ2-7|14|-|TRBD2|TRBV9
CASSASGGDYEQYF
TGTGCCAGCAGCGCGAGCGGGGGGGACTACGAGCAGTACTTC
>TRBJ2-7|14|-|-|TRBV4-1
CASSQVAGWYEQYF
TGCGCCAGCAGCCAAGTTGCAGGGTGGTACGAGCAGTACTTC
>TRBJ2-7|14|-|TRBD1|TRBV30
CAWDRDSARYEQYF
TGTGCCTGGGACAGGGACAGCGCAAGGTACGAGCAGTACTTC
>TRBJ1-1|14|few|-|TRBV7-3
CASSQRLGAGEAFF
TGTGCCAGCAGCCAAAGGTTGGGGGCAGGGGAAGCTTTCTTT
>TRBJ2-3|16|-|-|TRBV15
CATSRGRQDSRDTQYF
TGTGCCACCAGCAGAGGAAGACAGGACTCTAGGGATACGCAGTATTTT
>TRBJ2-7|11|-|-|TRBV10-3
CAASQGYEQYF
TGTGCCGCTTCACAGGGATACGAGCAGTACTTC
>TRBJ1-1|15|-|-|TRBV18
CASSPNRPGNTEAFF
TGTGCCAGCTCACCCAACAGGCCGGGGAACACTGAAGCTTTCTTT
>TRBJ1-5|15|few|-|TRBV4-3
CASSQGVDTYQPQHF
TGCGCCAGCAGCCAAGGGGTCGACACCTATCAGCCCCAGCATTTT
>TRBJ2-3|14|-|TRBD2|TRBV6-5
CASKWTSGGDTQYF
TGTGCCAGCAAATGGACTAGCGGGGGTGATACGCAGTATTTT
>TRBJ2-6|16|-|-|TRBV5-1
CASSQGLMAGANVLTF
TGCGCCAGCAGCCAGGGACTGATGGCAGGGGCCAACGTCCTGACTTTC
>TRBJ1-2|13|-|TRBD1|TRBV7-9
CASSLGQGGGYTF
TGTGCCAGCAGCTTGGGACAGGGGGGTGGCTACACCTTC
>TRBJ1-1|14|-|-|TRBV6-6
CASSYSPGNTEAFF
TGTGCCAGCAGTTACTCGCCAGGGAACACTGAAGCTTTCTTT
>TRBJ1-2|14|once|TRBD1|TRBV5-6
CASRTWTGYYGYTF
TGTGCCAGCAGGACGTGGACAGGGTACTATGGCTACACCTTC
>TRBJ1-5|13|-|-|TRBV7-2
CASSFEFNQPQHF
TGTGCCAGCAGCTTTGAGTTCAATCAGCCCCAGCATTTT
>TRBJ1-2|14|-|-|TRBV28
CASSPGGGVHGYTF
TGTGCCAGCAGCCCTGGGGGGGGCGTACATGGCTACACCTTC
>TRBJ1-2|13|-|-|TRBV5-1
CASSLDSYYGYTF
TGCGCCAGCAGCTTGGACAGTTACTATGGCTACACCTTC
>TRBJ2-3|15|once|-|TRBV10-3
CAISESVSNADTQYF
TGTGCCATCAGTGAGTCTGTTAGCAACGCAGATACGCAGTATTTT
>TRBJ1-1|13|-|TRBD1|TRBV5-1
CASRGGAQGEAFF
TGCGCCAGCAGGGGAGGAGCACAGGGGGAAGCTTTCTTT
>TRBJ2-1|15|-|TRBD2|TRBV5-1
CASSFAAGGPNEQFF
TGCGCCAGCAGCTTCGCGGCGGGGGGGCCGAATGAGCAGTTCTTC
>TRBJ2-7|11|-|-|TRBV7-2
CASSLAEEQYF
TGTGCCAGCAGCTTAGCGGAGGAGCAGTACTTC
>TRBJ2-7|14|-|-|TRBV30
CAWRTAGSSYEQYF
TGTGCCTGGAGGACAGCCGGAAGCTCCTACGAGCAGTACTTC
>TRBJ2-3|13|-|-|TRBV6-5
CASSLQGRDTQYF
TGTGCCAGCAGCTTACAGGGTCGAGATACGCAGTATTTT
>TRBJ1-3|17|-|-|TRBV28
CASSPRGNRVGGNTIYF
TGTGCCAGCAGTCCCCGGGGAAACAGGGTGGGTGGAAACACCATATATTTT
>TRBJ1-1|16|-|-|TRBV6-5
CASSYGYGGGYTEAFF
TGTGCCAGCAGTTACGGGTATGGAGGAGGGTACACTGAAGCTTTCTTT
>TRBJ2-3|14|-|-|TRBV5-1
CASGLSDSSDTQYF
TGCGCCAGCGGGTTGTCCGACAGTTCAGATACGCAGTATTTT
>TRBJ2-3|14|once|TRBD2|TRBV7-3
CASSWTGGTDTQYF
TGTGCCAGCAGCTGGACGGGAGGGACAGATACGCAGTATTTT
>TRBJ1-1|19|once|TRBD1|TRBV6-1
CASSEVIPGQGTRNTEAFF
TGTGCCAGCAGTGAAGTAATACCGGGACAGGGGACTAGGAACACTGAAGCTTTCTTT
>TRBJ2-3|17|-|-|TRBV7-8
CASSLVQGGGFTDTQYF
TGTGCCAGCAGCTTAGTACAGGGGGGGGGATTCACAGATACGCAGTATTTT
>TRBJ1-1|14|-|-|TRBV19
CASSRRQTNTEAFF
TGTGCCAGTAGCCGACGACAGACGAACACTGAAGCTTTCTTT